Listed below are T cell receptor beta chains from one sample, sequenced in a study of T cells expressing NK-cell markers. Using the 5' RACE reads, TCRdb records one entry per CDR3 protein without DNA. Seen in this sample are about 370,000 distinct CDR3 sequences; the ten most common clones hold approximately 12%. Sample: blood T cells: a sorted CD56 or NKG2C T cell subset, CD4+ or CD8+ T cells, or bulk PBMC T cells (not recorded which). These receptors all stem from a woman aged 45-65 years in good health. Each CDR3 is given with its conserved first and last residue.

v_gene	j_gene	len	CDR3aa
TRBV28	TRBJ2-4	16	CASSLLGQGGKNIQYF
TRBV12-5	TRBJ1-5	17	CASGLVRSPADNQPQHF
TRBV3-1	TRBJ2-6	14	CASSQDSGANVLTF
TRBV20-1	TRBJ2-4	16	CSARASVTGPQNIQYF
TRBV2	TRBJ2-1	15	CASSESSEDYNEQFF
TRBV20-1	TRBJ2-1	11	CSASLAGGKFF
TRBV3-1	TRBJ1-2	15	CASSPRRQFTYGYTF
TRBV3-1	TRBJ2-3	20	CASSHLMRPSGARVTDTQYF
TRBV2	TRBJ2-1	15	CASSELAGVNNEQFF
TRBV29-1	TRBJ1-1	14	CSVRPAGGNTEAFF
TRBV10-3	TRBJ1-4	13	CAISEGTEERLFF
TRBV5-1	TRBJ2-1	17	CASSSALAGVSIDEQFF
TRBV11-2	TRBJ2-1	17	CASSLGTTGSSYNEQFF
TRBV24-1	TRBJ2-1	16	CATSDFHRGLYNEQFF
TRBV20-1	TRBJ2-1	15	CSASWFGRGMDEQFF
TRBV3-1	TRBJ1-2	15	CASSLPPPGGQGYTF
TRBV5-1	TRBJ2-3	11	CASTNGLAQYF
TRBV28	TRBJ2-1	17	CASRRTVRDRVPNEQFF
TRBV29-1	TRBJ2-3	14	CSVSERGDTDTQYF
TRBV5-6	TRBJ2-1	16	CASSNQGEAPGNEQFF
TRBV10-3	TRBJ2-3	15	CATRTGGDGTDTQYF
TRBV25-1	TRBJ2-1	13	CASRTSGTGEQFF